The 6 T cell receptor beta chains below were found in one sample sequenced in a study of T cell responses to AZD1222 COVID-19 vaccine. Profiling relied on immunoSEQ multiplex PCR, and the TCRdb table lists in-frame clones only, not all of them. The sample has 95,000 to 150,000 clones; roughly 84% are singletons. The sequences come from peripheral blood, collected on day 0 of AZD1222 vaccination. These receptors all come from an adult in good health.

The chain is built from TRBV12-5 and TRBJ2-5, with TRBD1 matching over 7 bases. This CDR3 contains 14 residues. Trimming took 5 bases from V and 1 from J; bases not matched to a gene: 4. Germline-derived CDR1 and CDR2 are LGHNT and FRNRAP. This chain's CDR3 is CASGPQGVQETQYF. The CDR3 coding sequence is TGTGCTAGTGGTCCGCAGGGGGTCCAAGAGACCCAGTACTTC.

The chain carries TRBV7-9 and TRBJ1-1, with D possibly matching TRBD1 (5 bases). CDR3 length: 14 amino acids. The V and J ends lost 2 bases and 3 bases respectively, with 10 bases between them. The germline V gene has CDR1 SEHNR and CDR2 FQNEAQ (reference sequence). The CDR3 loop is CASSLQGGDTEAFF. CDR3 DNA sequence: TGTGCCAGCAGCTTACAGGGAGGGGACACTGAAGCTTTCTTT.

This rearrangement joins TRBV2 to TRBJ1-2; D gene unclear. The ends were cut back, 1 base at V and 8 bases at J, with 14 bases in the middle. Germline V gene lookup returns CDR1 SNHLY and CDR2 FYNNEI. The CDR3 extends over 14 amino acids. This CDR3 reads CASSEDVKPTGYTF. CDR3 DNA sequence: TGTGCCAGCAGTGAAGATGTCAAGCCAACAGGCTACACCTTC. Looking up the rest from reference TRBV2 and TRBJ1-2 gives the full variable domain: EPEVTQTPSHQVTQMGQEVILRCVPISNHLYFYWYRQILGQKVEFLVSFYNNEISEKSEIFDDQFSVERPDGSNFTLKIRSTKLEDSAMYFCASSEDVKPTGYTFGSGTRLTVV.

This clone is a singleton in its sample. The chain uses TRBV6-1 and TRBJ1-1, with D unresolved. V was clipped by 1 base and J by 1 base, with 16 bases between them. The CDR3 length is 17 residues. From germline, CDR1 is MNHNS and CDR2 SASEGT. The CDR3 sequence: CASSEGGRPARNTEAFF. The CDR3 bases are TGTGCCAGCAGTGAAGGGGGTCGGCCGGCAAGGAACACTGAAGCTTTCTTT.

V gene TRBV3-1 (or the pseudogene TRBV3-2) combines with J gene TRBJ1-2; maybe TRBD1 (6 bases). V dropped 3 bases and J dropped 4 bases, with 15 bases sitting between them. Germline-derived CDR1 and CDR2 are LGHDT and YNNKEL (reference sequence). The CDR3 consists of 15 residues. The CDR3 DNA is TGTGCCAGCAGCCAGGAGAAAGGGGGGGCCTATGGCTACACCTTC. Translated, it gives CASSQEKGGAYGYTF.

This chain links TRBV18 with TRBJ2-7; D remains ambiguous. The CDR3 covers 11 residues. Germline lookup yields CDR1 KGHSH and CDR2 LQKENI. The germline V and J ends were trimmed by 6 bases and 6 bases, with 9 bases remaining between them. The CDR3 is CASSPSVEQYF. CDR3 DNA: TGTGCCAGCTCCCCTTCGGTCGAGCAGTACTTC.